This T cell receptor beta chain appears in the sequencing data of a study of T-cell reconstitution after alpha-beta-depleted transplantation in children (dated by TCRdb to about 2016). Broadly, across the study: T-cell immune reconstitution after TCRalphabeta/CD19-depleted allogeneic hematopoietic cell transplantation in children was quantitatively tracked in the study by means of TCR repertoire profiling.

V drops 2 bases and J drops 4 bases, leaving 9 bases in between. The germline V gene gives CDR1 as SGDLS and CDR2 as YYNGEE. Including the terminal cysteine and phenylalanine, the CDR3 comprises 13 residues. The only DNA kept is the CDR3, 39 bases in frame from the first base. The protocol used for the library was PCR. Sequencer: Illumina HiSeq 2500. To normalize quantification of the TCRbeta repertoire, the TCR libraries were built with molecular barcoding that relied on unique molecular identifiers. TCRdb passed the public sequencing reads through fastp at Q25 and MiXCR, retaining productive beta sequences. Each entry is one CDR3 protein sequence, shown with its most common DNA and genes. The sample records around 600,000 distinct CDR3 sequences, roughly a tenth of which are singletons. 4% to 5% of the sample is in the top ten clones. The sample holds many counts of this clonotype. Its cognate antigen has yet to be identified. Base quality data are lacking; no much larger clone is found one base away.

The sequence derives from a human donor who donated a stem cell graft to a child with acute myeloid leukemia. The chain couples TRBV9 to TRBJ2-5; the D call is tentative, TRBD1 or TRBD2, as each matches 5 bases. Sequencing was performed on PBMCs from the stem cell graft donor, taken from the stem cell graft. CDR3 reads: CASSVIGTETQYF. In nucleotide form, the sequence is TGTGCCAGCAGCGTTATTGGGACAGAGACCCAGTACTTC.